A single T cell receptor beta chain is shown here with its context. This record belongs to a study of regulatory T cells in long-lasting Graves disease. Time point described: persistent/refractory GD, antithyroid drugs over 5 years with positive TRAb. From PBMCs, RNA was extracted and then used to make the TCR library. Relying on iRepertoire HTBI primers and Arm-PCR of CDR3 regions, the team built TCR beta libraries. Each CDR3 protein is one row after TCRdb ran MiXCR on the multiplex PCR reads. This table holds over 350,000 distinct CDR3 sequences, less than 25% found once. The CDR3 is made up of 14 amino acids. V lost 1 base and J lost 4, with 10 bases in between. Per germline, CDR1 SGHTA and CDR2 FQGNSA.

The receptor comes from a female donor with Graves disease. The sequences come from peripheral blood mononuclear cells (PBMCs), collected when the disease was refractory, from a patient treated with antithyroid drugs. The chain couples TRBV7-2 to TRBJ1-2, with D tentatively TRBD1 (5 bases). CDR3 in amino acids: CASSLVSGPYGYTF. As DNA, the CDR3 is TGTGCCAGCAGCTTAGTGTCAGGGCCCTATGGCTACACCTTC.